This record looks at one T cell receptor (beta chain) sequence and its context. Its antigen target is currently unknown. Base qualities are not at hand, and no much larger clone is one base apart. Read against the paper, the sample's time point label means: about 28 days (+/-7) after the second vaccine dose. Because spike-specific TCR depth and breadth did not differ between the two schedules, AZD1222 recipients who got a second dose at roughly 4 weeks were pooled with those who got a second dose at roughly 12 weeks. Vaccinee samples came from UK trials COV001 and COV002, including a single-blind randomized controlled phase 2/3 trial of AZD1222 (ChAdOx1 nCoV-19) in healthy adults. Trial participant PBMC samples were collected at day 0 and day 28 after the second dose for TCRbeta chain sequencing. The entry originates in a study of T cell responses to AZD1222 COVID-19 vaccine (dated by TCRdb to the early 2020s). In the study overall: TCR sequencing covered 233 trial participants: 200 to 210 given two doses of AZD1222 and 26 given two doses of MenACWY control vaccine. Trial participants were enrolled by age into 18-55, 56-69 and 70-plus year subgroups, with roughly 160, 29 and 62 TCR-sequenced participants respectively. The full study reports these points: In the small 56-69-year group, the increase in depth fell short of significance, most likely because of low power. Epitopes outside the regions mutated in the B.1.351 and B.1.1.7 variants were reportedly recognized by nearly half of the unique spike-specific TCRs. Conclusions about previously exposed vaccinees are limited because only five to seven AZD1222 recipients were SARS-CoV-2 seropositive at baseline. The whole spike protein was spanned by vaccine-associated CD4 TCRs, and dominant responses were seen in regions 160-218 and 743-854. Participants were mostly white British, with more females than males. The authors suggested clonal diversity may have been underestimated. Spike-specific TCR breadth and depth rose significantly after two AZD1222 doses compared with day 0 and with MenACWY recipients. Because no samples from the day 14 peak response were available, repertoires could be characterized only after the peak T cell response.

The CDR3 has 12 amino acids, counting the end cysteine and phenylalanine. Left in the record is the CDR3 DNA by itself, 36 bases read in frame from the first base. V loses 0 bases, J loses 9 bases, and the germline ends lie 7 bases apart. Taken from the germline V gene, the CDR1 and CDR2 loops are SGHRS and YFSETQ. The CDR3 regions of human TCRbeta chains were subjected to immunosequencing. As for the original processing: TCRs in the repertoires were compared against a reference library of SARS-CoV-2-specific TCRs that had been generated with the MIRA antigen-specificity platform. Breadth meant the fraction of unique TCRs that were SARS-CoV-2-associated, whereas depth meant the fraction of total T cells that were SARS-CoV-2-associated. Using the MIRA data, every spike-specific TCR was mapped to the spike region that the TCR reacted to and assigned to either a CD4 or a CD8 class. Log10-transformed breadth and depth values were compared by one-way ANOVA with Sidak's multiple comparisons tests. TCRdb's version of the immuneACCESS table is confined to in-frame rearrangements and falls short of the full clone set. An unresolved V gene accounts for under half of the shortfall where checked; the remainder is of unknown origin. The DNA was the basis for D and trimming; V, J and clone size are from that table. The sample table lists approximately 140,000 clones, around 90% of them with a count of one. About 3.3% of the sample comes from the top ten.

Material: peripheral blood, obtained 28 days after the second AZD1222 dose. The chain is assembled from TRBV5-1 and TRBJ2-1; the D segment cannot be called with confidence. The receptor was derived from an adult who received the AZD1222 COVID-19 vaccine. The CDR3 protein: CASSLGDAEQFF. The base sequence is TGCGCCAGCAGCTTGGGCGACGCTGAGCAGTTCTTC.